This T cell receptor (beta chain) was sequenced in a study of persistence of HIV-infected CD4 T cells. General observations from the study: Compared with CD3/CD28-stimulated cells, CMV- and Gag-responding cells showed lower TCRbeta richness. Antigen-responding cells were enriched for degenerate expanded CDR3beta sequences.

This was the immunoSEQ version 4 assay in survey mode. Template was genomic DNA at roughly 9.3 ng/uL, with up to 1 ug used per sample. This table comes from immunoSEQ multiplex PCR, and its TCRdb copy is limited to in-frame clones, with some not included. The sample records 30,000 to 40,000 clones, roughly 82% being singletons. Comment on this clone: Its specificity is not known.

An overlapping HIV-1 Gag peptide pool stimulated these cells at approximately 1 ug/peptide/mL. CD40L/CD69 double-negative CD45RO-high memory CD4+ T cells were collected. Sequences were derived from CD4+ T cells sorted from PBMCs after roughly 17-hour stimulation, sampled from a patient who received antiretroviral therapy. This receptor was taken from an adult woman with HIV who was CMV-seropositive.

This CDR3 is CASSRTDLTTGELFF. CDR3 sequence (DNA): TGTGCCAGCAGCCGCACTGACTTAACTACCGGGGAGCTGTTTTTT. The chain carries TRBV5-6 and TRBJ2-2; D is ambiguous. Trimming left V 4 bases short and J 5 bases short, with 15 bases between. Germline V gives CDR1 SGHDT, CDR2 YYEEEE. This CDR3 has 15 amino acids.